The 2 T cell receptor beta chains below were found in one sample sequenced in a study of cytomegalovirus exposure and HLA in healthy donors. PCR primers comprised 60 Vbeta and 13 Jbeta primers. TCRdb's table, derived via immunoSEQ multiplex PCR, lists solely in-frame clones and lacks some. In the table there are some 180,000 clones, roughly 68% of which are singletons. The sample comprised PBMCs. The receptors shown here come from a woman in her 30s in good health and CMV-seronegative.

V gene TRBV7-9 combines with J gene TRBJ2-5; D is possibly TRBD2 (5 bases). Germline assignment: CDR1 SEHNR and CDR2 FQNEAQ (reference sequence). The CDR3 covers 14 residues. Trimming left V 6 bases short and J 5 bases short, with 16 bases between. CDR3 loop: CASSPAGWRETQYF. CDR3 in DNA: TGTGCCAGCAGTCCAGCCGGGTGGAGGGAGACCCAGTACTTC.

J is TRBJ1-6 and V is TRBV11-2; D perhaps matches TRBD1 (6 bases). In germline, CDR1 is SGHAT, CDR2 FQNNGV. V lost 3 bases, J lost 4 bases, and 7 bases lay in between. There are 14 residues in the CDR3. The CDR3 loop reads CASSFTGYNSPLHF. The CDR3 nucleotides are TGTGCCAGCAGCTTCACAGGGTATAATTCACCCCTCCACTTT.